This TCR beta chain emerged from a study of OX40 agonist ivuxolimab in advanced cancers. Trimming left V 3 bases short and J 4 bases short, with 6 bases between. Germline lookup yields CDR1 SQVTM and CDR2 ANQGSEA. This CDR3 has 11 residues. Assay: immunoSEQ multiplex PCR; the TCRdb copy retains only in-frame clones and omits some. The sample has about 82,000 clones; around 88% are singletons. Sequenced material: CD4+ or CD8+ T cells sorted from blood, taken in a trial of the OX40 agonist ivuxolimab. The receptor's source is an adult with an advanced solid tumor such as melanoma, head and neck, liver or kidney cancer. The chain is built from TRBV29-1 and TRBJ2-5; D uncertain. CDR3 in DNA: TGCAGCGTTGATGGGCGAGAGACCCAGTACTTC. It translates to CSVDGRETQYF. The entire variable domain, with the rest obtained from reference TRBV29-1 and TRBJ2-5, is as follows: SAVISQKPSRDICQRGTSLTIQCQVDSQVTMMFWYRQQPGQSLTLIATANQGSEATYESGFVIDKFPISRPNLTFSTLTVSNMSPEDSSIYLCSVDGRETQYFGPGTRLLVL.